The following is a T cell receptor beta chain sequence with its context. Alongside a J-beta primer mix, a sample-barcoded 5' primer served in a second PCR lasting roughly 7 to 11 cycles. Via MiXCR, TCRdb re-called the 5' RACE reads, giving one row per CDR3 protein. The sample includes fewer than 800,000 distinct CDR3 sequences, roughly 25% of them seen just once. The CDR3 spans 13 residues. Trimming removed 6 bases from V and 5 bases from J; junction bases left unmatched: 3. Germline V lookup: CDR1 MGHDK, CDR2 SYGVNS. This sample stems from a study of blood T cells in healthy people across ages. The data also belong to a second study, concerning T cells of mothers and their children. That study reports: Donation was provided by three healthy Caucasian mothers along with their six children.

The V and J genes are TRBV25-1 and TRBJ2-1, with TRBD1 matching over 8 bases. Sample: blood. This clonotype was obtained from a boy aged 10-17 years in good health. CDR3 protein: CASRETGDNEQFF. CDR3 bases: TGTGCCAGCAGAGAGACAGGGGACAATGAGCAGTTCTTC. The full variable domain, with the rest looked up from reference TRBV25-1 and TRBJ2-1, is EADIYQTPRYLVIGTGKKITLECSQTMGHDKMYWYQQDPGMELHLIHYSYGVNSTEKGDLSSESTVSRIRTEHFPLTLESARPSHTSQYLCASRETGDNEQFFGPGTRLTVL.